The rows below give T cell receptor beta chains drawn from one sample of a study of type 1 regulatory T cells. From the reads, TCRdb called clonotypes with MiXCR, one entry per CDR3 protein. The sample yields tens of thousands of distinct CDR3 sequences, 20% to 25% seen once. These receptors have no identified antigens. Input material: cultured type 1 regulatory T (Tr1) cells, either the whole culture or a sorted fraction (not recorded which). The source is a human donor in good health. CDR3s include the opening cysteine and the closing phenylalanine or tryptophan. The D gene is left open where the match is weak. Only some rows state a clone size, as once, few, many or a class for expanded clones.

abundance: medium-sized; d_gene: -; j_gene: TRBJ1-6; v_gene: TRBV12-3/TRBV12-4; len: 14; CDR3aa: CASSSAVGNSPLHF; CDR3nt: TGTGCCAGCAGTTCCGCGGTCGGTAATTCACCCCTCCACTTT
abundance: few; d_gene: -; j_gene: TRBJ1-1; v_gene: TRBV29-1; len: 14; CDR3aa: CSAEAGQVGPEAFF; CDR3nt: TGCAGCGCCGAGGCGGGTCAGGTTGGTCCTGAAGCTTTCTTT
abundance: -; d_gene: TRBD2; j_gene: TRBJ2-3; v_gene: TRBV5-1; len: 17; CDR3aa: CASSFSGLAGNTDTQYF; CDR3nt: TGCGCCAGCAGCTTCTCGGGACTAGCGGGAAACACAGATACGCAGTATTTT
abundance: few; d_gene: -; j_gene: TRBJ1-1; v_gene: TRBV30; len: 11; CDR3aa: CAWSVTEEAFF; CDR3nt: TGTGCCTGGAGTGTAACGGAAGAAGCTTTCTTT
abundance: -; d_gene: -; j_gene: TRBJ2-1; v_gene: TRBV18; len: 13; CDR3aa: CASSLRDSNEQFF; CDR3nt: TGTGCCAGCTCATTGCGGGACAGCAATGAGCAGTTCTTC
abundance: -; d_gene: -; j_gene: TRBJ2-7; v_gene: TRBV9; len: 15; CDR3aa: CASSVGPGTPYEQYF; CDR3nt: TGTGCCAGCAGCGTAGGCCCAGGGACCCCCTACGAGCAGTACTTC
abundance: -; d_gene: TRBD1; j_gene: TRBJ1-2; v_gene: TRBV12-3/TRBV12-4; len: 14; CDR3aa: CASSSGTGNYGYTF; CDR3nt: TGTGCCAGCAGTTCTGGGACAGGGAACTATGGCTACACCTTC
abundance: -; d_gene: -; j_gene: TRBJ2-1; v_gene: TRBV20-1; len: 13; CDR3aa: CSARGPRDNEQFF; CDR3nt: TGCAGTGCTAGGGGGCCCCGGGACAATGAGCAGTTCTTC
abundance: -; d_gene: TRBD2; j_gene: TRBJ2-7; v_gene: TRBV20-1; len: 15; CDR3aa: CSARVAGGPPYEQYF; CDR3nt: TGCAGTGCTAGGGTTGCGGGAGGGCCCCCCTACGAGCAGTACTTC
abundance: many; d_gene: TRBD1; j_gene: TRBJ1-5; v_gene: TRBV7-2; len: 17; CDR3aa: CASSSHPGTGSGQPQHF; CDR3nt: TGTGCCAGCAGCTCGCACCCCGGGACAGGGTCAGGTCAGCCCCAGCATTTT
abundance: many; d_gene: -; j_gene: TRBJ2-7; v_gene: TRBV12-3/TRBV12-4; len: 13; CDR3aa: CASSLGPKGEQYF; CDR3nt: TGTGCCAGCAGTTTAGGGCCCAAGGGGGAGCAGTACTTC
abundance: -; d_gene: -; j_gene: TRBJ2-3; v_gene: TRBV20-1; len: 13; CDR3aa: CSARVTRADTQYF; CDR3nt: TGCAGTGCTAGAGTTACTCGGGCAGATACGCAGTATTTT
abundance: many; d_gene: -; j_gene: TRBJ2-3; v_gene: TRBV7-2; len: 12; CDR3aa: CASSSSTDTQYF; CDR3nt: TGTGCCAGCAGCTCTAGCACAGATACGCAGTATTTT
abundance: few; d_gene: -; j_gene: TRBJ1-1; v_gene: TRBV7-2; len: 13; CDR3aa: CASSPLSYTEAFF; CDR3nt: TGTGCCAGCAGCCCGCTTTCGTACACTGAAGCTTTCTTT
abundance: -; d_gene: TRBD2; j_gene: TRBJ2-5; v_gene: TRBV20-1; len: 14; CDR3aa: CSARASGRQETQYF; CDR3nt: TGCAGTGCTAGGGCTAGCGGGCGCCAAGAGACCCAGTACTTC
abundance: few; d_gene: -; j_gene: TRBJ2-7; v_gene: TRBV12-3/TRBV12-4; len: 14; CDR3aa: CASSLAGKGYEQYF; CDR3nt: TGTGCCAGCAGTTTGGCGGGGAAAGGGTACGAGCAGTACTTC
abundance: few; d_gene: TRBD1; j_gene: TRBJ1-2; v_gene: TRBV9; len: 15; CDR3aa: CASSVSGQNNYGYTF; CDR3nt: TGTGCCAGCAGCGTATCGGGACAGAATAACTATGGCTACACCTTC
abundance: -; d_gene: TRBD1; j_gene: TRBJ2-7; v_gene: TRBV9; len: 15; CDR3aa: CASSPTRDSYYEQYF; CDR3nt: TGTGCCAGCAGCCCGACCCGGGACAGCTACTACGAGCAGTACTTC
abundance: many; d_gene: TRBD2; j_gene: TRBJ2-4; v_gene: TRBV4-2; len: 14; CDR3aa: CASTTGGAKNIQYF; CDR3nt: TGTGCCAGCACGACGGGGGGAGCCAAAAACATTCAGTACTTC
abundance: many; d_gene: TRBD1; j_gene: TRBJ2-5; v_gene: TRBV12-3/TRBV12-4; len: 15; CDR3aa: CASSPNTGGRETQYF; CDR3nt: TGTGCCAGCAGTCCAAACACAGGGGGCCGAGAGACCCAGTACTTC
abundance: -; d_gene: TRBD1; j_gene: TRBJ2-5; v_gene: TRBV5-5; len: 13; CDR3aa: CASRQGFGETQYF; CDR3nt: TGTGCCAGCAGACAGGGGTTCGGGGAGACCCAGTACTTC
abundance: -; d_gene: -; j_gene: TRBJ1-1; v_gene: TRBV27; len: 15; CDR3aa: CATWWGLRMNTEAFF; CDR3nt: TGTGCCACATGGTGGGGGCTCAGGATGAACACTGAAGCTTTCTTT
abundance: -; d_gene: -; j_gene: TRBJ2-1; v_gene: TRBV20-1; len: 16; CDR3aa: CSASRIRTSKGNEQFF; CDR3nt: TGCAGTGCTAGTCGGATAAGGACCTCTAAGGGGAATGAGCAGTTCTTC
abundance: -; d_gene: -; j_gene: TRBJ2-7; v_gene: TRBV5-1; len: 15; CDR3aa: CASSYVAGSGGEQYF; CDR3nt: TGCGCCAGCAGCTACGTGGCCGGGAGTGGAGGCGAGCAGTACTTC
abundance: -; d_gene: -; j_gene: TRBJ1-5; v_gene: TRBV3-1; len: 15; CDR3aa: CASSHGGSENQPQHF; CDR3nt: TGTGCCAGCAGCCATGGGGGCTCGGAGAATCAGCCCCAGCATTTT
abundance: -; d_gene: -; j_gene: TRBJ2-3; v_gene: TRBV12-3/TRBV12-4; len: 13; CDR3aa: CASRSDSTDTQYF; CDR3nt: TGTGCCAGCAGGTCGGATAGCACAGATACGCAGTATTTT
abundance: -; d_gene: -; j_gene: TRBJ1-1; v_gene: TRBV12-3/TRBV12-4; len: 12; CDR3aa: CASSDGTARAFF; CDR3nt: TGTGCCAGCAGCGATGGAACAGCGAGGGCTTTCTTT
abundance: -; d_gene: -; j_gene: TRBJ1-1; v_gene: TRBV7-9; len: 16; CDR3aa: CASSLPILGGSTEAFF; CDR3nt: TGTGCCAGCAGCTTACCCATTTTAGGGGGTTCCACTGAAGCTTTCTTT
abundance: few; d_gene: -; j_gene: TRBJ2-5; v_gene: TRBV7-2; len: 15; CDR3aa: CASSLMKLPQETQYF; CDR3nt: TGTGCCAGCAGCCTAATGAAGTTGCCCCAAGAGACCCAGTACTTC
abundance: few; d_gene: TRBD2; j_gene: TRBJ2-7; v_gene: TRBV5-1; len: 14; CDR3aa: CASRSPSGGYEQYF; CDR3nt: TGCGCCAGCAGATCGCCTAGCGGGGGGTACGAGCAGTACTTC
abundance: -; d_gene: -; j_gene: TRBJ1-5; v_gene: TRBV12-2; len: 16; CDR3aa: CASRLAPFPETEPQHF; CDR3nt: TGTGCAAGTCGCTTAGCGCCCTTCCCCGAGACGGAGCCCCAGCATTTT
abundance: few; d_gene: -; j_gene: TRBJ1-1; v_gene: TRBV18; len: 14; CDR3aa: CASSPGGIGTEAFF; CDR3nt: TGTGCCAGCTCACCGGGGGGAATTGGCACTGAAGCTTTCTTT
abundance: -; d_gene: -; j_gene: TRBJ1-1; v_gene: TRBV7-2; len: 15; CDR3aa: CASSLVASEATEAFF; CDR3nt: TGTGCCAGCAGCTTAGTTGCCTCCGAGGCCACTGAAGCTTTCTTT
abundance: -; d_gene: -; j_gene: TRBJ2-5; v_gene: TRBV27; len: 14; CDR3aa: CASSFLGDQETQYF; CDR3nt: TGTGCCAGCAGTTTTCTAGGGGACCAAGAGACCCAGTACTTC
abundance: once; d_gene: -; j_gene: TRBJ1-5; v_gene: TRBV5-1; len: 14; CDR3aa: CASSLYGGDQPQHF; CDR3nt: TGCGCCAGCAGCCTGTACGGGGGGGATCAGCCCCAGCATTTT
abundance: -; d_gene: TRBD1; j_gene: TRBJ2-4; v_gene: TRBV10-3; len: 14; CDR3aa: CAIRIDRDSNIQYF; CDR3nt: TGTGCCATCAGAATAGACAGGGATTCAAACATTCAGTACTTC
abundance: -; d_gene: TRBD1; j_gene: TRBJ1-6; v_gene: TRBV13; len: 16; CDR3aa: CASSSGTGGLDSPLHF; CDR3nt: TGTGCCAGCAGCTCCGGGACAGGCGGTCTAGATTCACCCCTCCACTTT